This T cell receptor beta chain was recovered during a study of blood T cells in healthy people across ages. Notes on the study in general: Unsorted PBMCs blocked a conclusive comparison of naive and antigen-experienced cells.

Extraction of total RNA produced a minimum of 6 micrograms from each sample. For this clonotype: Antigen specificity is unknown.

A second PCR, run for about 6 to 11 cycles, used a sample-barcoded 5' primer plus a J-beta primer mix. The authors tagged each cDNA molecule using a template-switch adaptor with 12 random nucleotides. TCRdb re-called the 5' RACE reads with MiXCR, one entry per CDR3 protein. The repertoire holds 850,000 to 1,000,000 distinct CDR3 sequences, with about 51% as singletons. Germline V gives CDR1 MGHRA, CDR2 YSYEKL. J lost 2 bases, V lost 3 bases, and 12 bases had no gene match. The CDR3 consists of 18 residues. Specimen: blood. The clonotype was recovered from a woman in her sixties in good health. J is TRBJ2-1 and V is TRBV4-1; 8 nucleotides agree with TRBD1. The CDR3 DNA reads TGCGCCAGCAGCCAGGTCAGCAAGGGGACAGGCCCCTACAATGAGCAGTTCTTC. Its translation is CASSQVSKGTGPYNEQFF.